This T cell receptor beta chain emerged from a study of molecular identifiers for immune sequencing clone quantification. Previously reported methods and listed TCR primers produced the bulk TCR libraries. A single record per CDR3 protein comes from TCRdb applying MiXCR to the PCR reads. The table has 350,000 or so distinct CDR3 sequences, around a fifth seen once; the top ten hold approximately 0.8%. This CDR3 is built from 15 residues. The V gene end was trimmed by 1 base and the J gene end by 5 bases; junction bases not matched to a gene: 7. Germline loops: CDR1 SGHAT, CDR2 FQNNGV. The sequencing input was naive CD8+ T cells from blood, with Jurkat cell RNA spiked in. As for subset: FACS-sorted CD8+CD4-CCR7+CD45RA+ naive T cells. The sequence was collected from a human donor in good health. Some libraries in this study had Jurkat cell RNA spiked in. The chain uses TRBV11-2 and TRBJ2-7, with TRBD2 matching 8 bases. CDR3: CASSLGGGPHDEQYF. The CDR3 region has the DNA TGTGCCAGCAGCTTAGGCGGGGGGCCTCACGACGAGCAGTACTTC.